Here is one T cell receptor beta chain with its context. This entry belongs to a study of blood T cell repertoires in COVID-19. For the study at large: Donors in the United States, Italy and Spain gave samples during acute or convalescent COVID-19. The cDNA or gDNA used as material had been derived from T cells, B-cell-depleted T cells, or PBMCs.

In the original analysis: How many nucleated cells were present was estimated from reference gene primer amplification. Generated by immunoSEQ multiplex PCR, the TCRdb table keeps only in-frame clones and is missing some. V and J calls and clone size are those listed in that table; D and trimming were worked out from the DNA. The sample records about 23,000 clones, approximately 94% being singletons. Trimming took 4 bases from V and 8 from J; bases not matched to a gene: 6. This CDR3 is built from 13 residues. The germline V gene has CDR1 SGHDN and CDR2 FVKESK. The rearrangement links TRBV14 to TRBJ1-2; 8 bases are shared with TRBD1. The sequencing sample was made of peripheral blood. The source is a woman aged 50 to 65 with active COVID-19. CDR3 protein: CASSRQTGAGYTF. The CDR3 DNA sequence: TGTGCCAGCAGCCGACAGACAGGGGCCGGCTACACCTTC.